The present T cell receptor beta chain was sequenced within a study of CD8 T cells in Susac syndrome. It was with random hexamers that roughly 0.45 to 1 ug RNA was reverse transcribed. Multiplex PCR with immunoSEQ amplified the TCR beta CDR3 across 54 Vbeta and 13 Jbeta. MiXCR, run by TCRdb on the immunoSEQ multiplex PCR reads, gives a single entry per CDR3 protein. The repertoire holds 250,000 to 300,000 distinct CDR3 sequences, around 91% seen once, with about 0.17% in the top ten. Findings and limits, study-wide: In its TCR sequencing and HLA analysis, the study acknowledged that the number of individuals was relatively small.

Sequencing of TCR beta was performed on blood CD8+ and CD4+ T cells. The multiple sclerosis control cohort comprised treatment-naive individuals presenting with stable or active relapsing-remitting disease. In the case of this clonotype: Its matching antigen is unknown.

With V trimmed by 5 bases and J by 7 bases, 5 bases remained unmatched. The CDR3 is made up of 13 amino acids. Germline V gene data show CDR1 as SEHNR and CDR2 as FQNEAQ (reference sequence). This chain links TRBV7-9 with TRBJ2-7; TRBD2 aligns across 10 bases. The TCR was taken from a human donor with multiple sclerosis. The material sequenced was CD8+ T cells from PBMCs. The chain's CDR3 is CASSRLAGVEQYF. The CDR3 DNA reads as TGTGCCAGCAGCCGTCTAGCGGGGGTTGAGCAGTACTTC.